Detailed here is one TCR beta chain. These data are taken from a study of blood T cell repertoires in COVID-19. Produced via immunoSEQ multiplex PCR; TCRdb's table is partial and in-frame only. Of 230,000 or so clones listed, 80% to 85% were seen once; the top ten hold approximately 4.7%. Trimming cost V 1 base and J 9 bases; bases outside gene matches: 3. The CDR3 runs to 14 residues. Germline lookup yields CDR1 SGHDN and CDR2 FVKESK. The V call is TRBV14, the J call TRBJ1-5; 10 bases align to TRBD1. The sample comprised peripheral blood. This clonotype was obtained from a man aged 45-60 years with active or convalescent COVID-19. The CDR3 here is CASSQGGQGRPQHF. The CDR3, as DNA: TGTGCCAGCAGCCAAGGGGGACAGGGGAGGCCCCAGCATTTT.